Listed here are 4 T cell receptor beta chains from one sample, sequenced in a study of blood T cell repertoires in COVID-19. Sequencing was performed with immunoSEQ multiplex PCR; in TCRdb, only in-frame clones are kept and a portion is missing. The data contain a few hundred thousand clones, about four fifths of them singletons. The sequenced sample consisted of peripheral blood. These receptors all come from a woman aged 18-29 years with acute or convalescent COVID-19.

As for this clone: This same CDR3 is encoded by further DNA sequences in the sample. This CDR3 reads CASSFTGQPQHF. The CDR3 bases are TGTGCCAGCAGTTTTACTGGTCAGCCCCAGCATTTT. This chain uses TRBV28 with TRBJ1-5; D not certain. CDR1 MDHEN and CDR2 SYDVKM come from the germline V gene. The CDR3 has 12 amino acids. V was pared by 3 bases and J by 6 bases, with 6 bases between.

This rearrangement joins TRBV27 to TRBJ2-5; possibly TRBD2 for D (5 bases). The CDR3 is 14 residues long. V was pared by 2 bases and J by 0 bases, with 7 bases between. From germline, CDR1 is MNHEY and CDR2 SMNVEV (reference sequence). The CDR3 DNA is TGTGCCAGCAGTTTAGGGCGGGACCAAGAGACCCAGTACTTC. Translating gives CASSLGRDQETQYF.

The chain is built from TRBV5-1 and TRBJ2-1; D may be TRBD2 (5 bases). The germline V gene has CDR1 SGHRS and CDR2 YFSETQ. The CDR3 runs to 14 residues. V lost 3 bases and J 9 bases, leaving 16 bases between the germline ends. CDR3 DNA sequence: TGCGCCAGCAGCTCAGCGGAACTGGGCGGTGAGCAGTTCTTC. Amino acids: CASSSAELGGEQFF.

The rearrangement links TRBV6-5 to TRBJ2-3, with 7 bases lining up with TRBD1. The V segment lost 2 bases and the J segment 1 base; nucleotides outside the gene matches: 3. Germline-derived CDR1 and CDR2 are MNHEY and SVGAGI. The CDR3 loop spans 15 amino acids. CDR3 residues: CASSYKGGGTDTQYF. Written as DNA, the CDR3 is TGTGCCAGCAGTTACAAAGGGGGCGGCACAGATACGCAGTATTTT.